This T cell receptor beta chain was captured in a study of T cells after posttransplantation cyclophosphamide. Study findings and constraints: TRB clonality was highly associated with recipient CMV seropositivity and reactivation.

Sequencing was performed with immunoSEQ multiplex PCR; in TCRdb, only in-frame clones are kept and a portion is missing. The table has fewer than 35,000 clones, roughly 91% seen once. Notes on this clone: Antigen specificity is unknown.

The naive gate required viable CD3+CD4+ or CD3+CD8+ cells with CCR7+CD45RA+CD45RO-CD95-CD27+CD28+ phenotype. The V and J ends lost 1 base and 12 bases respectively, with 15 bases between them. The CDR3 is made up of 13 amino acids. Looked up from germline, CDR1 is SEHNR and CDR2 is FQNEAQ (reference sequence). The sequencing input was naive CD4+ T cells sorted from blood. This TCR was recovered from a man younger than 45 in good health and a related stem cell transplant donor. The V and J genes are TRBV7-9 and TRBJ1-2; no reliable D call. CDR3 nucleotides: TGTGCCAGCAGCTTAGTTCTAGAGGATAAGAACACCTTC. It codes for CASSLVLEDKNTF.